This T cell receptor beta chain stems from a study of T cells after yellow fever vaccination. Notes on this clonotype: What it binds is unknown.

TCRdb re-analysed the 5' RACE reads in MiXCR, keeping a single row per CDR3 protein. The sample has 100,000 to 150,000 distinct CDR3 sequences, 8.9% seen once; the top ten hold 40%. Overall study findings and caveats: Most clones from primary vaccination resurfaced after the booster (about 95% CD4, approximately 88% CD8).

The V gene lost 6 bases and the J gene lost 0 bases, with 9 bases spanning the gap. Germline V gives CDR1 ENHRY, CDR2 SYGVKD. The CDR3 is 13 residues long. This chain links TRBV10-3 with TRBJ2-7; TRBD2 might be the D (6 bases). Specimen: CD8+ T cells sorted from PBMCs, collected on the day of the yellow fever booster vaccination. The TCR sequence derives from a man aged 18 to 29 who received the YFV17D yellow fever vaccine. The CDR3: CAIRDGSSYEQYF. Written as DNA, the CDR3 is TGTGCCATCAGGGACGGGAGCTCCTACGAGCAGTACTTC.